The next 25 T cell receptor beta chains were all read from a single sample in a study of Graves' ophthalmopathy and Graves' hyperthyroidism. Transcripts of RNA were the source for amplifying TCR beta CDR3 regions. Amplification began with first-round RT-PCR using HTBI primers, then second-round multiplex PCR was performed. TCRdb itself ran the multiplex PCR reads through MiXCR, one entry per CDR3 protein. The sample shows about 600,000 distinct CDR3 sequences, about two fifths of them seen only once. What was sequenced was peripheral blood or thyroid tissue (not recorded which). These receptors came from an adult man with Graves' hyperthyroidism.

This clonotype was recorded at least ten times. This rearrangement joins TRBV20-1 to TRBJ2-7, with TRBD1 identical over 7 bases. The V and J ends lost 6 bases and 2 bases, in that order; junction bases with no gene match: 7. Germline V CDR1 and CDR2: DFQATT, SNEGSKA (reference sequence). The CDR3 sequence is 13 residues long. The CDR3 coding sequence is TGCAGTGCCATGACAGGGCCAGCCTACGAGCAGTACTTC. It specifies CSAMTGPAYEQYF.

The chain is built from TRBV7-8 and TRBJ2-5; the D gene is possibly TRBD2 (6 bases). V shed 3 bases and J shed 0 bases, with 11 bases lying between them. CDR1 and CDR2 (germline): SGHVS, FQNEAQ. The CDR3 extends over 15 amino acids. This CDR3 reads CASSFGTAYQETQYF. The DNA for the CDR3 is TGTGCCAGCAGCTTTGGGACTGCGTACCAAGAGACCCAGTACTTC.

This clonotype was observed a few times. This chain joins TRBV11-2 and TRBJ2-7; 13 nucleotides match TRBD2. Trimming removed 6 bases from V and 0 bases from J; junction bases left unmatched: 11. The CDR3 has 18 amino acids. CDR1 and CDR2 (germline): SGHAT, FQNNGV. CDR3 loop: CASSLSRLAGGSSYEQYF. In DNA form, the CDR3 reads TGTGCCAGCAGTTTATCGAGACTAGCGGGAGGTTCCTCCTACGAGCAGTACTTC.

In its sample, this clonotype was seen many times. This chain connects TRBV29-1 to TRBJ2-7, with a weak D call TRBD2 (5 bases). CDR1 is SQVTM and CDR2 is ANQGSEA in the germline V gene. This CDR3 has 12 amino acids. Trimming left V 4 bases short and J 2 bases short, with 9 bases between. The CDR3: CSVGGLTYEQYF. CDR3 bases: TGCAGCGTTGGCGGGCTCACCTACGAGCAGTACTTC.

CDR3 sequence reads: CATSDGPYNEQFF. The CDR3 bases are TGTGCCACCAGTGATGGACCATACAATGAGCAGTTCTTC. The J gene is TRBJ2-1, the V gene TRBV24-1; no clear D gene. Deletions cut 3 bases from V and 4 bases from J, with 6 bases between. The CDR3 totals 13 residues. Germline-derived CDR1 and CDR2 are KGHDR and SFDVKD.

The V gene is TRBV6-1, the J gene TRBJ1-1; TRBD1 matches at 8 bases. The germline V gene has CDR1 MNHNS and CDR2 SASEGT. Trimming took 6 bases from V and 12 from J; bases not matched to a gene: 12. This CDR3 has 13 residues. DNA for the CDR3: TGTGCCAGCAGGCCGGGACAGGAGACTGCGACTTTCTTT. Protein: CASRPGQETATFF.

The V and J genes are TRBV7-2 and TRBJ2-5, with a possible D match to TRBD1 (6 bases). Trimming stripped 1 base from V and 2 bases from J, with 14 bases between. The CDR3 contains 16 residues. CDR1 SGHTA and CDR2 FQGNSA come from the germline V gene. CDR3 protein: CASSLGDIGKQETQYF. The CDR3 nucleotides read TGTGCCAGCAGCTTAGGGGACATAGGCAAGCAAGAGACCCAGTACTTC.

This clonotype has ten or more counts. The genes are TRBV6-5 and TRBJ2-7; maybe TRBD1 (6 bases). Germline V gives CDR1 MNHEY, CDR2 SVGAGI. The CDR3 spans 15 residues. V gave up 0 bases and J gave up 4 bases, with 13 bases separating them. The CDR3 DNA reads as TGTGCCAGCAGTTACTCACGGGCAGGGGAGTACGAGCAGTACTTC. Amino acid sequence: CASSYSRAGEYEQYF.

V gene TRBV10-3 combines with J gene TRBJ1-1; possibly TRBD1 for D (5 bases). The germline V and J ends were trimmed by 4 bases and 6 bases, with 24 bases remaining between them. Per the germline V gene, CDR1 is ENHRY and CDR2 is SYGVKD. This CDR3 has 17 amino acids. The CDR3 coding sequence is TGTGCCATCAGTGCTAGAGACCCCGGTGTGGCGGGGGCTGAAGCTTTCTTT. This translates into CAISARDPGVAGAEAFF.

Many counts were recorded for this clonotype. The gene calls are TRBV29-1 and TRBJ2-7; the match to TRBD1 covers 7 bases. V was pared by 3 bases and J by 3 bases, with 5 bases of the junction left unmatched. There are 13 residues in the CDR3. CDR1 is SQVTM and CDR2 is ANQGSEA in the germline V gene. Here the CDR3 reads CSVEEQGNYEQYF. The DNA for the CDR3 is TGCAGCGTTGAGGAACAGGGGAACTACGAGCAGTACTTC.

This chain uses TRBV11-3 with TRBJ2-2, with 10 nucleotides matching TRBD2. Germline CDR1 and CDR2: SGHNT and YENEEA. This CDR3 spans 15 amino acids. Losses at the gene ends were 7 bases for V and 7 bases for J; bases not matched to a gene: 9. CDR3 sequence (DNA): TGTGCCAGCATCGCCGGACTAGCGGTTGGCGGGGAGCTGTTTTTT. This sequence encodes CASIAGLAVGGELFF.

This clonotype occurred many times. In DNA, the CDR3 is TGTGCCAGCAGCTTAGCGGAAGGCACAAATGGGAGGGAAGCTTTCTTT. Encoded protein: CASSLAEGTNGREAFF. The gene calls are TRBV7-2 and TRBJ1-1, with unresolved D. CDR3 length: 16 amino acids. V was cut by 0 bases and J by 8 bases, with 19 bases left in between. Germline V gene lookup returns CDR1 SGHTA and CDR2 FQGNSA.

This chain connects TRBV11-2 to TRBJ2-7; TRBD1 matches at 9 bases. Germline V lookup: CDR1 SGHAT, CDR2 FQNNGV. The CDR3 runs to 16 residues. V shed 6 bases and J 0 bases; nucleotides not matched to a gene: 9. Written as DNA, the CDR3 is TGTGCCAGCAGGCTAACAGGGGGCGCAAGCTCCTACGAGCAGTACTTC. It codes for CASRLTGGASSYEQYF. Complete variable domain (other parts from reference TRBV11-2 and TRBJ2-7): EAGVAQSPRYKIIEKRQSVAFWCNPISGHATLYWYQQILGQGPKLLIQFQNNGVVDDSQLPKDRFSAERLKGVDSTLKIQPAKLEDSAVYLCASRLTGGASSYEQYFGPGTRLTVT.

This clonotype was detected ten times or more. This chain links TRBV4-2 with TRBJ1-1; 10 bases map to TRBD1. CDR3 length: 15 residues. Germline lookup yields CDR1 LGHNA and CDR2 YNFKEQ. The V and J ends lost 2 bases and 4 bases, in that order; junction bases with no gene match: 4. In nucleotides, the CDR3 is TGTGCCAGCAGCCAACCGACAGGGGGCGGCACTGAAGCTTTCTTT. This codes for CASSQPTGGGTEAFF.

The chain links TRBV7-2 to TRBJ2-2; no clear D gene. The CDR3 covers 13 residues. Germline V gives CDR1 SGHTA, CDR2 FQGNSA. V lost 5 bases, J lost 7 bases, and 11 bases lay in between. CDR3 region: CASSMTPSGELFF. DNA of the CDR3: TGTGCCAGCAGCATGACCCCGAGCGGGGAGCTGTTTTTT.

Ten or more counts support this clonotype. The CDR3 region has the DNA TGTGCCTCCCAGCCCGTAGGGAGTGCGGAGCAGTACTTC. Translation: CASQPVGSAEQYF. The genes are TRBV2 and TRBJ2-7; a possible D gene is TRBD2 (5 bases). The germline V gene encodes CDR1 SNHLY and CDR2 FYNNEI. Trimming removed 11 bases at V and 7 bases at J, with 21 bases between. The CDR3 consists of 13 residues.

Many counts were recorded for this clonotype. This chain joins TRBV10-3 and TRBJ1-2; D remains unclear. This CDR3 contains 13 residues. In germline, CDR1 is ENHRY, CDR2 SYGVKD. Trimming cost V 8 bases and J 3 bases, with 13 bases left between them. CDR3 region: CAIGLEGDYGYTF. The DNA of the CDR3 is TGTGCCATCGGGTTAGAAGGAGACTATGGCTACACCTTC.

In regard to this clonotype: A read error may account for a junction end that differs from germline. This chain joins TRBV10-3 and TRBJ2-7, with D maybe TRBD2 (5 bases). Germline CDR1 reads ENHRY; CDR2 reads SYGVKD. The length of the CDR3 is 11 residues. The DNA of the CDR3 is TGTGCCATCAGTGAGCGGGCTTCGGAGGTCTTC. Translation gives CAISERASEVF.

This clonotype was counted ten times or more. The V gene is TRBV11-3, the J gene TRBJ1-2, with a weak D call TRBD1 (6 bases). The CDR3 length is 13 residues. CDR1 is SGHNT, CDR2 YENEEA, per germline. V dropped 2 bases and J dropped 5 bases, with 9 bases sitting between them. The CDR3 region is CASSLKTGYGYTF. The CDR3 DNA reads as TGTGCCAGCAGCTTAAAAACAGGGTATGGCTACACCTTC.

This clonotype was recorded many times. The chain is built from TRBV3-1 and TRBJ1-2, with D uncertain. The CDR3 is 12 amino acids. V gave up 4 bases and J gave up 4 bases, with 7 bases separating them. CDR1 and CDR2 from the germline V gene are LGHDT and YNNKEL (reference sequence). The CDR3 DNA is TGTGCCAGCAGCCCCGGTCCCTATGGCTACACCTTC. As protein: CASSPGPYGYTF.

This clonotype has ten or more counts. This chain connects TRBV24-1 to TRBJ1-4, with 12 bases aligning to TRBD1. The trim removed 7 bases at V and 7 bases at J, leaving 6 bases unmatched. The CDR3 is 15 residues long. Germline lookup yields CDR1 KGHDR and CDR2 SFDVKD. CDR3 amino acids: CATSPGQGAFEKLFF. The DNA for the CDR3 is TGTGCCACCAGCCCGGGACAGGGGGCATTTGAAAAACTGTTTTTT.

The chain links TRBV2 to TRBJ2-7; D remains unclear. V lost 5 bases, J lost 0 bases, and 14 bases lay in between. The length of the CDR3 is 15 residues. The germline V gene has CDR1 SNHLY and CDR2 FYNNEI. For the CDR3, the DNA is TGTGCCAGCAGTTTTCGCCCCTGGATCTCCTACGAGCAGTACTTC. The encoded protein is CASSFRPWISYEQYF. The whole variable domain, remainder taken from reference TRBV2 and TRBJ2-7, is EPEVTQTPSHQVTQMGQEVILRCVPISNHLYFYWYRQILGQKVEFLVSFYNNEISEKSEIFDDQFSVERPDGSNFTLKIRSTKLEDSAMYFCASSFRPWISYEQYFGPGTRLTVT.

The chain carries TRBV19 and TRBJ2-5, with 8 positions matching TRBD1. V lost 1 base and J lost 4; bases outside the gene matches: 11. CDR3 length: 17 residues. CDR1 and CDR2 from the germline V gene are LNHDA and SQIVND (reference sequence). CDR3 amino acids: CASSIGVQGAGVETQYF. The DNA for the CDR3 is TGTGCCAGTAGTATAGGGGTTCAGGGGGCAGGGGTAGAGACCCAGTACTTC.

This clonotype occurred many times. In DNA form, the CDR3 reads TGCGCCAGCAGTAGAACTAGAAGCGGGGAGCTGTTTTTT. Its protein is CASSRTRSGELFF. This chain uses TRBV10-1 with TRBJ2-2; D is perhaps TRBD2 (5 bases). The CDR3 consists of 13 residues. Germline-derived CDR1 and CDR2 are WNHNN and SYGVQD (reference sequence). V gave up 5 bases and J gave up 7 bases, with 11 bases separating them.

This clonotype has ten or more counts. This chain joins TRBV20-1 and TRBJ1-1; the D gene is possibly TRBD1 (5 bases). This CDR3 is 12 amino acids long. V was pared by 5 bases and J by 1 base, with 8 bases between. Germline CDR1 and CDR2: DFQATT and SNEGSKA (reference sequence). The CDR3 nucleotides are TGCAGTGCTGGGGGGGGGAACACTGAAGCTTTCTTT. Its protein product is CSAGGGNTEAFF.